The source of this T cell receptor (beta chain) is a study of chemoradiotherapy in HPV16-positive cancers. Study results and limitations: Non-HPV-specific T cells did not expand in tumors during treatment, whereas candidate HPV-specific clones and E7-related motifs did. For HPV16-positive patients, expanding HPV-responsive T cells associated with longer recurrence-free survival.

Per germline, CDR1 SGHNT and CDR2 YYREEE (reference sequence). Trimming shortened V by 0 bases and J by 4 bases, and 7 bases separated the two germline ends. The CDR3 is 13 amino acids. Produced via immunoSEQ multiplex PCR; TCRdb's table is partial and in-frame only. The sample has 5,000 or so clones, 70% to 80% seen once. Concerning this clone itself: Its antigen is not identified.

The chain combines TRBV5-4 with TRBJ1-2; no clear D. The receptor was isolated from a human donor with HPV-associated anogenital cancer. The sequencing here drew on tumor tissue, taken from a patient who underwent chemoradiotherapy. CDR3 nucleotide sequence: TGTGCCAGCAGCTTGGATACCAGCTATGGCTACACCTTC. This gives the protein CASSLDTSYGYTF.